This T cell receptor (beta chain) was found in a study of blood T cells in healthy people across ages. This clonotype was recorded many times. Its cognate antigen is unknown. Study results and limitations: Greater diversity and more naive CD4+ cells were seen in long-lived donors than in aged donors.

The CDR3 has 16 residues. Germline CDR1 and CDR2: MDHEN and SYDVKM. Trimming removed 6 bases from V and 2 bases from J; junction bases left unmatched: 10. Primed by a sample-barcoded 5' primer and a J-beta primer mix, a second PCR proceeded for roughly 7 to 12 cycles. Every sample produced at least 2.5 million CDR3-containing paired-end reads. MiXCR, applied by TCRdb to the 5' RACE reads, yields one record per CDR3 protein. Of 700,000 to 1,000,000 distinct CDR3 sequences detected, roughly 44% appear once; the ten largest clones hold around 21%. The sequenced material came from blood. The V gene is TRBV28, the J gene TRBJ2-1, with 7 bases that match TRBD2. The receptor was derived from a man aged 60 to 75 in good health. The CDR3 DNA follows: TGTGCCAGCAGATTACTCCGGGGGGATACCTACAATGAGCAGTTCTTC. This encodes CASRLLRGDTYNEQFF.